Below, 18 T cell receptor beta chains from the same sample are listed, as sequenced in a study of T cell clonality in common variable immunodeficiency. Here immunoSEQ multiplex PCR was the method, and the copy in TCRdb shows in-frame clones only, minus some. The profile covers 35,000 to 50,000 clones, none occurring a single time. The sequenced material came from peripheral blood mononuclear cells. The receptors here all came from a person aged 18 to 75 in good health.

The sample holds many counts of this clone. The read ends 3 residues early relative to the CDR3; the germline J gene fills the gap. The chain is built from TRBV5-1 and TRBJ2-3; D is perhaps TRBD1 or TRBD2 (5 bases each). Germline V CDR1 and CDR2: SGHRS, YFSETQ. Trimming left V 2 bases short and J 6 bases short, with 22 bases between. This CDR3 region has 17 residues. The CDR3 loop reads CASSFLLLRGVSDTQYF. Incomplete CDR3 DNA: TGCGCCAGCAGCTTTCTCCTCTTAAGGGGAGTAAGCGATACG.

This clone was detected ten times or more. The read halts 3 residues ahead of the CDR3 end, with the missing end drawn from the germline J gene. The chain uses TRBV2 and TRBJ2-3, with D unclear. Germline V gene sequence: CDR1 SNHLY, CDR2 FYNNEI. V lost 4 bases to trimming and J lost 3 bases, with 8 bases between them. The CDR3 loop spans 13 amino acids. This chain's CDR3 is CASSVTETDTQYF. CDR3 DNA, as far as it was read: TGTGCCAGCAGTGTCACAGAAACAGATACG. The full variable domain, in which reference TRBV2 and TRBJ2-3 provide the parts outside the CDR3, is EPEVTQTPSHQVTQMGQEVILRCVPISNHLYFYWYRQILGQKVEFLVSFYNNEISEKSEIFDDQFSVERPDGSNFTLKIRSTKLEDSAMYFCASSVTETDTQYFGPGTRLTVL.

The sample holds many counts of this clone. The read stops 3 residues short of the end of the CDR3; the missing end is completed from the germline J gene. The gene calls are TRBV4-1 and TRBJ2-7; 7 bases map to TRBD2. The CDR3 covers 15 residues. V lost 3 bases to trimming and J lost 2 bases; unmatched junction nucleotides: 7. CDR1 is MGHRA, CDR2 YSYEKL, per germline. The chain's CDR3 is CASSQGTSAAYEQYF. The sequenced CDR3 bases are TGCGCCAGCAGCCAGGGAACTAGCGCCGCCTACGAG.

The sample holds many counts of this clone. This CDR3 reads CATRGQNTEKLFF. The sequenced part of the CDR3 DNA is TGCGCCACAAGGGGACAGAACACAGAAAAA. The V call is TRBV4-1, the J call TRBJ1-4; 7 bases match TRBD1. The read stops 3 residues short of the end of the CDR3; the missing end is completed from the germline J gene. The germline V gene encodes CDR1 MGHRA and CDR2 YSYEKL. The CDR3 is made up of 13 amino acids. V was clipped by 10 bases and J by 8 bases; unmatched bases: 10.

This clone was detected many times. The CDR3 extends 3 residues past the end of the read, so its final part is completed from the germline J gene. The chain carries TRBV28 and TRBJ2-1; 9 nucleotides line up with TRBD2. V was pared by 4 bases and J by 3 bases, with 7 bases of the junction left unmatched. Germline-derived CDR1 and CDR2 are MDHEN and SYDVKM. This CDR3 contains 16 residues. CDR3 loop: CASSSSGGRIYNEQFF. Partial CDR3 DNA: TGTGCCAGCAGTTCAAGCGGGGGGCGAATCTACAATGAG.

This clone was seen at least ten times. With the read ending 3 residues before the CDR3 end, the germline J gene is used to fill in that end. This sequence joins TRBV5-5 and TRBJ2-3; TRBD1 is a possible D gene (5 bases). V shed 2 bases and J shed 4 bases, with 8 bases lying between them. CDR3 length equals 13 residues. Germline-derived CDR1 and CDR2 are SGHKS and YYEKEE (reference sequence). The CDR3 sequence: CASSLQDSDTQYF. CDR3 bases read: TGTGCCAGCAGCTTACAGGATTCAGATACG.

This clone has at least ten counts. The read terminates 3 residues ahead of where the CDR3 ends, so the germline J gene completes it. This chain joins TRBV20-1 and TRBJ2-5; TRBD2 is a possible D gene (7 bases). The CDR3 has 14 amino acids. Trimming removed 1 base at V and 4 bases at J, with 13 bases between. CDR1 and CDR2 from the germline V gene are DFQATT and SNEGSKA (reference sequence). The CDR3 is CSARVVGGGETQYF. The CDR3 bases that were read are TGCAGTGCTAGAGTGGTGGGAGGGGGAGAGACC.

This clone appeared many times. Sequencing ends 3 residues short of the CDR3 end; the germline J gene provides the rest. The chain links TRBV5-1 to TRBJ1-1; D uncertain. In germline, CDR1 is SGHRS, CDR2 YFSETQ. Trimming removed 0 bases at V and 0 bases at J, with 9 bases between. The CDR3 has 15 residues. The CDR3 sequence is CASSLDTGMNTEAFF. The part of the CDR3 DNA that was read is TGCGCCAGCAGCTTGGATACGGGTATGAACACTGAA.

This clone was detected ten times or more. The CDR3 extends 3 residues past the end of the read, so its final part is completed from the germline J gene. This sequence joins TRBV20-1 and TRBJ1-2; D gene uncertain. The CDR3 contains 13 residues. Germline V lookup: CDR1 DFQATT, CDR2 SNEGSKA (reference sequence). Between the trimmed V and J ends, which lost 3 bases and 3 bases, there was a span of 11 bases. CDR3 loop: CSASTGADYGYTF. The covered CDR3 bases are TGCAGTGCTAGTACTGGAGCGGACTATGGC.

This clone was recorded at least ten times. This chain's CDR3 is CASSLQPGQGYGYTF. The covered CDR3 bases are TGTGCCAGCAGCCTACAACCGGGACAGGGCTATGGC. This chain uses TRBV11-2 with TRBJ1-2; TRBD1 agrees at 9 bases. Coverage ceases 3 residues before the CDR3 finishes, and the germline J gene fills in the end. Germline-derived CDR1 and CDR2 are SGHAT and FQNNGV. V dropped 5 bases and J dropped 4; count of bases not matched to a gene: 8. The CDR3 covers 15 residues.

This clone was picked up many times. CDR3 region: CASSEELILNYGYTF. The CDR3 DNA, read in part, is TGTGCCAGCAGTGAAGAGTTGATACTTAACTATGGC. The chain recombines TRBV6-1 with TRBJ1-2; D call uncertain. The read terminates 3 residues before the CDR3 end, so the remaining end is supplied by the germline J gene. Trimming removed 1 base at V and 1 base at J, with 10 bases between. The CDR3 runs to 15 residues. Germline V gene sequence: CDR1 MNHNS, CDR2 SASEGT.

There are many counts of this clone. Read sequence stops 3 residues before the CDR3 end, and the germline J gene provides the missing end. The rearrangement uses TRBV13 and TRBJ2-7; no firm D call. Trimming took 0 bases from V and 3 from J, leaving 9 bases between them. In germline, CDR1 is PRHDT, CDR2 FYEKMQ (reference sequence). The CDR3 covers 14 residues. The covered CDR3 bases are TGTGCCAGCAGCTTAGGCCTAAGTGTCTACGAG. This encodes CASSLGLSVYE. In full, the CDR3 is CASSLGLSVYEQYF.

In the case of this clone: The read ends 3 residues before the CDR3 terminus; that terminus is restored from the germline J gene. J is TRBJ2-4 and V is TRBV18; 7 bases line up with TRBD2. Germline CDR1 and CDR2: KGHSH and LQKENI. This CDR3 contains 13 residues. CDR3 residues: CASSPRGDYGQYF. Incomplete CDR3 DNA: TGTGCCAGCTCACCTCGGGGGGACTATGGT.

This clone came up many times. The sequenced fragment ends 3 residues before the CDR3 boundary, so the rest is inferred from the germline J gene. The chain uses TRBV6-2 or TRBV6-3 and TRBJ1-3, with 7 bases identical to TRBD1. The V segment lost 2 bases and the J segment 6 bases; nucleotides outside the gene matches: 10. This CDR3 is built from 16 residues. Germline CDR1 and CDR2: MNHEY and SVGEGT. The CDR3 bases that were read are TGTGCCAGCAGTTACCCCATGGGACAGAGACAAAACACC. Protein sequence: CASSYPMGQRQNT. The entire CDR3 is CASSYPMGQRQNTIYF.

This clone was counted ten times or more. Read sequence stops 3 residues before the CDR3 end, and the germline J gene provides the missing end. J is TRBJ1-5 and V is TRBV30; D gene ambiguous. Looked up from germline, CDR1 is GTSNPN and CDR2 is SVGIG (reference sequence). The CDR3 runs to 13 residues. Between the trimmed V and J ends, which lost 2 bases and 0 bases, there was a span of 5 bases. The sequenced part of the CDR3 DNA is TGTGCCTGGAGTCCGGGTAGCAATCAGCCC. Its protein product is CAWSPGSNQP. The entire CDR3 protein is CAWSPGSNQPQHF.

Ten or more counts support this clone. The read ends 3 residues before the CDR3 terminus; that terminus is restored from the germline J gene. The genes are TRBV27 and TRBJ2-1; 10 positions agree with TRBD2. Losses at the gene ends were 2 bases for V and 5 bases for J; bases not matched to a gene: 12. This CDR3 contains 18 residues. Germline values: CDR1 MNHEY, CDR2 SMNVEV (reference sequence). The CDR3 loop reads CASSLVGSAGGRNNEQFF. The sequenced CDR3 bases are TGTGCCAGCAGTTTAGTCGGGTCAGCGGGGGGGCGAAACAATGAG.

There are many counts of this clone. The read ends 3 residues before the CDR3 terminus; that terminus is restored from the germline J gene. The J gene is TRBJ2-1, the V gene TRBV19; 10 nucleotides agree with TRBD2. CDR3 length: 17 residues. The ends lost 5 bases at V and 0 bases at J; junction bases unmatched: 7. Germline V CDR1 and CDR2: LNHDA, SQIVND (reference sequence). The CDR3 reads CASSGTSGEHSYNEQFF. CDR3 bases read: TGTGCCAGTAGTGGTACTAGCGGGGAGCACTCCTACAATGAG.

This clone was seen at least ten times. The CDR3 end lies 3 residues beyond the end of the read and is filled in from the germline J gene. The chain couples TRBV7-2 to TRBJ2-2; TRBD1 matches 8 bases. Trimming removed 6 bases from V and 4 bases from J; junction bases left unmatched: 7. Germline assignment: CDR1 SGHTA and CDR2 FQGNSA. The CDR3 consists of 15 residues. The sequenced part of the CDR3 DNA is TGTGCCAGCAGGGGGCAGGGGGCGGGCACCGGGGAG. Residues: CASRGQGAGTGE. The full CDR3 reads CASRGQGAGTGELFF.